This T cell receptor beta chain was recovered during a study of T-cell reconstitution after alpha-beta-depleted transplantation in children. The study, taken as a whole, reports: Some patients owed their high day-60 TCRbeta diversity to surviving recipient T cells and thymic progenitors. Reportedly, only several hundred clones from non-depleted graft cells drove alpha-beta T-cell counts at about two months. Diversity and T-cell counts at one year after transplant derived mostly from new T cells.

This clonotype was counted many times. Its antigen is as yet unknown. With 1 base removed from V and 3 bases from J, the gap between germline ends came to 13 bases. Germline V gene sequence: CDR1 LGHDT, CDR2 YNNKEL (reference sequence). The length of the CDR3 is 16 residues. Molecular barcoding with unique molecular identifiers was used for the TCRbeta library. TCRdb re-analysed the PCR reads in MiXCR, keeping a single row per CDR3 protein. Found here are approximately 150,000 distinct CDR3 sequences, about 8.8% of them singletons; the top ten hold roughly 20%. J is TRBJ2-1 and V is TRBV3-1; D remains unclear. The TCR sequence derives from a female patient aged 2 to 10 who had a stem cell transplant for congenital amegakaryocytic thrombocytopenia, so the T cells may come from the graft donor. The sequences come from PBMCs, mostly from graft donor cells, collected 180 days after TCRalphabeta/CD19-depleted stem cell transplant. The CDR3 reads CASSQVSQTFYNEQFF. DNA of the CDR3: TGTGCCAGCAGCCAAGTATCCCAGACGTTCTACAATGAGCAGTTCTTC.